This is a list of T cell receptor beta chains from one sample in a study of shared clonotypes between healthy human individuals. Assay used: immunoSEQ multiplex PCR; TCRdb lists only in-frame clones, some missing. Of some 1,600,000 clones in the sample, 95% to 99% were seen once. Sequencing was performed on naive CD4+ T cells sorted from blood. The receptors were sampled from a man aged 30 to 45 in good health. CDR3s include the opening cysteine and the closing phenylalanine or tryptophan. The D gene is left open where the match is weak. Some rows have no size entry. The others give once, few or many, or a class for an expanded clone.

.	TRBV5-1	TRBJ2-7	.	CASSLEPRSYEQYF	TGCGCCAGCAGCTTGGAACCGCGCTCCTACGAGCAGTACTTC
.	TRBV18	TRBJ1-5	.	CASSPGRDQPQHF	TGTGCCAGCTCACCGGGAAGAGATCAGCCCCAGCATTTT
.	TRBV28	TRBJ1-4	TRBD1	CASSLPTGNSEKLFF	TGTGCCAGCAGTCTCCCGACAGGGAATAGTGAAAAACTGTTTTTT
.	TRBV5-4	TRBJ2-2	.	CASSDSRGIGELFF	TGTGCCAGCAGCGATTCGCGGGGTATCGGGGAGCTGTTTTTT
.	TRBV19	TRBJ2-2	.	CASSSQGLAAPRGGELFF	TGTGCCAGTAGTTCCCAGGGATTAGCGGCACCACGTGGCGGGGAGCTGTTTTTT
.	TRBV6-6	TRBJ2-7	TRBD2	CASKLTSGSYEQYF	TGTGCCAGCAAACTCACTAGCGGCTCCTACGAGCAGTACTTC
.	TRBV9	TRBJ2-3	TRBD2	CASSVGTSGRGSTDTQYF	TGTGCCAGCAGCGTAGGGACTAGCGGGAGAGGCAGCACAGATACGCAGTATTTT
once	TRBV29-1	TRBJ2-3	.	CSVEDGTQYF	TGCAGCGTTGAGGATGGTACGCAGTATTTT
.	TRBV5-1	TRBJ2-5	.	CASSLLGGETQYF	TGCGCCAGCAGCTTGCTCGGGGGAGAGACCCAGTACTTC
.	TRBV7-3	TRBJ2-5	.	CASSFSSQETQYF	TGTGCCAGCAGCTTTTCCAGCCAAGAGACCCAGTACTTC
.	TRBV9	TRBJ2-3	TRBD2	CASSAGTSGRAVDTQYF	TGTGCCAGCAGCGCAGGGACTAGCGGGAGGGCCGTAGATACGCAGTATTTT
.	TRBV28	TRBJ2-7	.	CASTAGPYEQYF	TGTGCCAGCACCGCGGGACCCTACGAGCAGTACTTC
few	TRBV10-1	TRBJ2-1	.	CASSERGGTEQFF	TGCGCCAGCAGTGAAAGGGGGGGAACTGAGCAGTTCTTC
once	TRBV7-6	TRBJ2-3	TRBD1	CASSLGTGDPTDTQYF	TGTGCCAGCAGCTTAGGGACAGGGGATCCCACAGATACGCAGTATTTT
.	TRBV18	TRBJ1-2	.	CASSPGLGYTF	TGTGCCAGCTCACCAGGGCTGGGCTACACCTTC
.	TRBV4-2	TRBJ2-7	.	CASSQNRLAEQYF	TGTGCCAGCAGCCAAAACAGACTGGCCGAGCAGTACTTC
.	TRBV23-1	TRBJ2-5	.	CASSQLCPSGGETQYF	TGCGCCAGCAGTCAATTATGTCCCAGTGGGGGAGAGACCCAGTACTTC
once	TRBV5-1	TRBJ2-7	TRBD2	CASSSDSGSTGEQYF	TGCGCCAGCAGCTCGGACAGCGGGAGCACCGGCGAGCAGTACTTC
.	TRBV6-5	TRBJ1-3	.	CASSYSGPGNTIYF	TGTGCCAGCAGTTATTCGGGTCCTGGAAACACCATATATTTT
.	TRBV5-1	TRBJ2-3	TRBD1	CASSPRQGGTTDTQYF	TGCGCCAGCAGCCCCCGACAGGGGGGAACCACAGATACGCAGTATTTT
.	TRBV2	TRBJ1-5	.	CASNGDYSNQPQHF	TGTGCCAGCAACGGAGATTATAGCAATCAGCCCCAGCATTTT
.	TRBV7-9	TRBJ2-2	.	CASSIEGELFF	TGTGCCAGCAGCATTGAGGGGGAGCTGTTTTTT
.	TRBV2	TRBJ1-1	.	CASSYRVDTEAFF	TGTGCCAGCAGTTACAGGGTTGACACTGAAGCTTTCTTT